The present entry profiles one TCR beta chain with its context. It lacks a known antigen. Nothing much larger sits one base from this clone, and base qualities are not available. This record belongs to a study of T cell changes during pregnancy in multiple sclerosis (dated by TCRdb to the late 2010s). General notes on the study: The study examined how the T cell repertoire changed over the course of pregnancy in women with multiple sclerosis.

Libraries were constructed by the immunoSEQ multiplex PCR assay. This is the immuneACCESS table as TCRdb keeps it, with only in-frame sequences that have V and J called. A part of the clones is gone; compared with another copy, unresolved V genes explain less than half, and the rest is unexplained. Within this sample are 85,000 to 100,000 clones, with more than 90% of them counted one time only. The ten largest clones add up to more than 1.5% of the sample. CDR1 SGHAT and CDR2 FQNNGV are derived from the germline V gene. Trimming costs V 5 bases and J 8 bases, and their ends lie 12 bases apart. From the cysteine up to the phenylalanine, the CDR3 has a length of 13 residues. Only the CDR3 part of the read is kept: 39 bases, read in frame from the first base.

The receptor chain draws on TRBV11-2 and TRBJ1-4, and the D gene may be TRBD1, 5 bases matching. The clonotype was recovered from a female donor with multiple sclerosis, enrolled in a pregnancy study. Material: peripheral blood, obtained in the first trimester of pregnancy. The sequenced DNA is TGTGCCAGCAGCCCCACAGGACCGGAAAAACTGTTTTTT. Its protein product is CASSPTGPEKLFF.